This T cell receptor (beta chain) was retrieved from a study of T cells in Graves' hyperthyroidism and ophthalmopathy. Lactation, pregnancy, other autoimmune disease or uncontrolled infection led to exclusion of patients. This clonotype was seen a few times. Regions amplified from RNA transcripts were the TCR beta CDR3 regions. The HTBI set primed first-round TCR CDR3 RT-PCR. Each CDR3 protein is one row after TCRdb ran MiXCR on the multiplex PCR reads. The table lists roughly 400,000 distinct CDR3 sequences, approximately 25% of them singletons. The V end was cut by 4 bases, the J end by 6 bases, with 11 bases between. The CDR3 covers 14 residues. Germline CDR1 and CDR2: KGHDR and SFDVKD.

The TCR originated in a man aged 45-65 years with Graves' hyperthyroidism. The chain joins TRBV24-1 to TRBJ2-2; D may match TRBD1 or TRBD2 (5 bases each). Sequencing was performed on blood. The CDR3 DNA follows: TGTGCCACCAGTGAACCGAGGGGTCCCGGGGAGCTGTTTTTT. Translating gives CATSEPRGPGELFF.